There are many counts of the clone carrying this T cell receptor beta chain. TCRdb re-called the RT-PCR reads with MiXCR, one entry per CDR3 protein. The sample lists hundreds of thousands of distinct CDR3 sequences, around 15% occurring once. This entry is derived from a study of response to subunit inactivated influenza vaccine. Looked up from germline, CDR1 is SGHVS and CDR2 is FQNEAQ. V lost 9 bases and J lost 0, with 13 bases in between. The CDR3 spans 14 residues. The chain is built from TRBV7-8 and TRBJ2-3, with D tentatively TRBD1 (6 bases). The sample consisted of PBMCs from blood, taken approximately 15 days before vaccination. This TCR came from a man aged 45-65 years who received an inactivated influenza vaccine. CDR3 amino acids: CASSTGSSTDTQYF. CDR3 bases: TGTGCCAGTTCGACAGGTTCTAGCACAGATACGCAGTATTTT.